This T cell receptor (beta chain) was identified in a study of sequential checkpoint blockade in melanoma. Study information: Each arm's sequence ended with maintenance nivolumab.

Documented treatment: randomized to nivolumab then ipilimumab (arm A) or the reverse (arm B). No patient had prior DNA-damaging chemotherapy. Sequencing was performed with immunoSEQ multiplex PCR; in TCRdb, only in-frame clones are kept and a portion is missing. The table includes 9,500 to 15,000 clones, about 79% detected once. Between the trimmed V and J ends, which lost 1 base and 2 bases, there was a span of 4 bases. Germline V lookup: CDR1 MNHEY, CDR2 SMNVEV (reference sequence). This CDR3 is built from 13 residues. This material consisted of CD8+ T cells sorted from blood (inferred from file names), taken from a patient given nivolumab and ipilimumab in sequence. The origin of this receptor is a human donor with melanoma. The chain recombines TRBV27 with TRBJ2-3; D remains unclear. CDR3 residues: CASSLYITDTQYF. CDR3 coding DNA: TGTGCCAGCAGTTTATACATCACAGATACGCAGTATTTT.